This T cell receptor (beta chain) comes out of a study of control samples from healthy donors and cancer patients. Assay: immunoSEQ multiplex PCR; the TCRdb copy retains only in-frame clones and omits some. The table records some 170,000 clones, about 95% of them present only once. The sample comprised PBMCs. The receptor was derived from a man in his fifties or sixties with colorectal cancer.

As DNA, the CDR3 is TGTGCCAGCAGCCAAATGGGCAATGAGCAGTTCTTC. It encodes CASSQMGNEQFF. V and J are TRBV14 and TRBJ2-1; D call uncertain. There are 12 residues in the CDR3. Germline lookup yields CDR1 SGHDN and CDR2 FVKESK. Trimming took off 2 bases at V and 6 bases at J, with 5 bases between the two ends.